The 24 T cell receptor beta chains in this list originate from one sample, sequenced in a study of control samples from healthy donors and cancer patients. Libraries were prepared by immunoSEQ multiplex PCR; TCRdb keeps only in-frame clonotypes and omits some of them. The table has about 170,000 clones, about 90% seen once. The sequenced sample consisted of blood. The receptor source for this set is a man aged 25-45 years in good health.

The chain has TRBV18 and TRBJ1-6; 9 positions agree with TRBD1. V was pared by 3 bases and J by 7 bases, with 7 bases of the junction left unmatched. The CDR3 covers 16 residues. Germline assignment: CDR1 KGHSH and CDR2 LQKENI. The CDR3 protein is CASSPRPGQGNSPLHF. Here the CDR3 DNA reads TGTGCCAGCTCACCTCGACCGGGACAGGGCAATTCACCCCTCCACTTT.

The chain links TRBV28 to TRBJ2-1; maybe TRBD2 (6 bases). CDR1 and CDR2 from the germline V gene are MDHEN and SYDVKM. V lost 7 bases and J 4 bases, leaving 17 bases between the germline ends. The CDR3 is made up of 15 amino acids. The CDR3 region has the DNA TGTGCCAGCACCTTAGCGGCGGCAGGGTACAATGAGCAGTTCTTC. It specifies CASTLAAAGYNEQFF.

V and J are TRBV5-1 and TRBJ2-5; D gene unclear. Per the germline V gene, CDR1 is SGHRS and CDR2 is YFSETQ. The CDR3 length is 13 residues. The ends were cut back, 1 base at V and 0 bases at J, with 4 bases in the middle. CDR3 coding DNA: TGCGCCAGCAGCTTGCAGAACCAAGAGACCCAGTACTTC. This encodes CASSLQNQETQYF.

The chain combines TRBV28 with TRBJ2-2; 10 bases are shared with TRBD2. V was clipped by 4 bases and J by 3 bases; unmatched bases: 5. Germline CDR1 and CDR2: MDHEN and SYDVKM. The CDR3 is 16 amino acids. Written as DNA, the CDR3 is TGTGCCAGCAGTTCGCTAGCGGGAGTTGACACCGGGGAGCTGTTTTTT. It specifies CASSSLAGVDTGELFF.

The chain recombines TRBV30 with TRBJ1-6; D is uncertain. The CDR3 is 12 amino acids. Germline V gives CDR1 GTSNPN, CDR2 SVGIG (reference sequence). The germline V and J ends were trimmed by 0 bases and 10 bases, with 7 bases remaining between them. Here the CDR3 DNA reads TGTGCCTGGAGTGTACCTAGATCACCCCTCCACTTT. Its translation: CAWSVPRSPLHF.

The rearrangement links TRBV20-1 to TRBJ2-7; weak D call: TRBD1 (5 bases). V gave up 5 bases and J gave up 6 bases, with 11 bases separating them. Germline CDR1 is DFQATT and CDR2 is SNEGSKA (reference sequence). The CDR3 has 11 amino acids. CDR3 sequence (DNA): TGCAGTGCTTCTAGGGGTCCCGAGCAGTACTTC. This encodes CSASRGPEQYF.

The chain is built from TRBV6-5 and TRBJ2-5; no clear D. Trimming took 0 bases from V and 7 from J, leaving 15 bases between them. The germline V gene encodes CDR1 MNHEY and CDR2 SVGAGI. CDR3 length: 15 amino acids. CDR3 bases: TGTGCCAGCAGTTACTCCTATATCCCCACTGGGACCCAGTACTTC. Its translation is CASSYSYIPTGTQYF.

This chain connects TRBV7-8 to TRBJ1-1; a weak D match, TRBD1 (5 bases). V was trimmed by 6 bases and J by 1 base, leaving 9 bases between them. Per germline, CDR1 SGHVS and CDR2 FQNEAQ. The CDR3 length is 13 residues. CDR3 nucleotides: TGTGCCAGCAGTCGTGACAGGAACACTGAAGCTTTCTTT. Protein: CASSRDRNTEAFF.

The chain carries TRBV19 and TRBJ1-5; D unresolved. The CDR3 loop spans 13 amino acids. The V and J ends lost 5 bases and 4 bases respectively, with 9 bases between them. Germline V gives CDR1 LNHDA, CDR2 SQIVND (reference sequence). CDR3 residues: CASSLPGNQPQHF. Here the CDR3 DNA reads TGTGCCAGTAGTCTGCCGGGGAATCAGCCCCAGCATTTT.

The rearrangement links TRBV7-2 to TRBJ1-5, with 7 bases matching TRBD1. This CDR3 is built from 15 residues. Germline V gene data show CDR1 as SGHTA and CDR2 as FQGNSA. J gave up 0 bases and V 4 bases, and 3 bases lay outside the gene matches. The CDR3 loop is CASSSGTASNQPQHF. The DNA of the CDR3 is TGTGCCAGCAGCTCTGGGACAGCTAGCAATCAGCCCCAGCATTTT.

V usage is TRBV7-9 and J usage is TRBJ2-1, with D perhaps TRBD2 (6 bases). With 6 bases removed from V and 5 bases from J, the gap between germline ends came to 11 bases. CDR3 size: 13 residues. Germline values: CDR1 SEHNR, CDR2 FQNEAQ (reference sequence). The CDR3 sequence: CASSSGGNNEQFF. DNA for the CDR3: TGTGCCAGCAGTTCTGGGGGGAACAATGAGCAGTTCTTC.

The CDR3 DNA reads as TGTGCCAGCAGGAACAACAGGGGGTCCTACGAGCAGTACTTC. Protein product: CASRNNRGSYEQYF. The chain combines TRBV3-1 (or the pseudogene TRBV3-2) with TRBJ2-7, with 8 bases matching TRBD1. The germline CDR1 and CDR2 sequences are LGHDT and YNNKEL (reference sequence). V gave up 6 bases and J gave up 1 base; unmatched junction bases: 5. The CDR3 runs 14 residues.

The chain couples TRBV4-1 to TRBJ2-3; D remains ambiguous. The CDR3 loop spans 13 amino acids. CDR1 is MGHRA, CDR2 YSYEKL, per germline. Trimming stripped 7 bases from V and 6 bases from J, with 14 bases between. The CDR3 DNA reads as TGCGCCAGCAAGTCCCCCTCAAGGGATACGCAGTATTTT. Protein sequence: CASKSPSRDTQYF.

The genes are TRBV5-1 and TRBJ1-2; D unclear. This CDR3 comprises 12 residues. The V end was cut by 4 bases, the J end by 4 bases, with 8 bases between. Germline V gene sequence: CDR1 SGHRS, CDR2 YFSETQ. The CDR3 DNA sequence: TGCGCCAGCAGCGGAGACACCTATGGCTACACCTTC. Encoded protein: CASSGDTYGYTF.

V and J are TRBV7-2 and TRBJ2-2; 10 bases align to TRBD1. CDR1 is SGHTA, CDR2 FQGNSA, per germline. The CDR3 is 17 amino acids. The trim removed 3 bases at V and 5 bases at J, leaving 9 bases unmatched. CDR3 DNA: TGTGCCAGCAGCTTTCCTAAGACAGGGGGCAAAACCGGGGAGCTGTTTTTT. It yields the protein CASSFPKTGGKTGELFF.

The chain joins TRBV25-1 to TRBJ1-1; TRBD1 is a possible D gene (5 bases). V lost 3 bases and J 2 bases, leaving 10 bases between the germline ends. The CDR3 has 14 amino acids. Germline CDR1 is MGHDK and CDR2 is SYGVNS. DNA of the CDR3: TGTGCCAGCAGTGATATGGGACTCAACACTGAAGCTTTCTTT. Translation: CASSDMGLNTEAFF.

This clone was found a few times. The chain recombines TRBV5-6 with TRBJ2-5, with TRBD1 as a possible D gene (7 bases). This CDR3 has 14 residues. V shed 4 bases and J shed 5 bases, with 15 bases lying between them. CDR1 and CDR2 from the germline V gene are SGHDT and YYEEEE. This CDR3 reads CASSGRLGGETQYF. The CDR3 bases are TGTGCCAGCAGCGGGCGACTAGGGGGCGAGACCCAGTACTTC. The full variable domain, with the rest looked up from reference TRBV5-6 and TRBJ2-5, is DAGVTQSPTHLIKTRGQQVTLRCSPKSGHDTVSWYQQALGQGPQFIFQYYEEEERQRGNFPDRFSGHQFPNYSSELNVNALLLGDSALYLCASSGRLGGETQYFGPGTRLLVL.

The gene calls are TRBV6-6 and TRBJ2-1; D remains unclear. Trimming shortened V by 8 bases and J by 5 bases, and 4 bases separated the two germline ends. CDR1 is MNHNY and CDR2 is SVGAGI in the germline V gene (reference sequence). The length of the CDR3 is 10 residues. CDR3 region: CASSNNEQFF. CDR3 in DNA: TGTGCCAGCTCGAACAATGAGCAGTTCTTC.

The chain uses TRBV2 and TRBJ1-4, with D unclear. The V gene lost 7 bases and the J gene lost 3 bases, with 12 bases spanning the gap. The CDR3 covers 14 residues. Germline assignment: CDR1 SNHLY and CDR2 FYNNEI. The CDR3 is CASKWAPSNEKLFF. The CDR3 DNA is TGTGCCAGCAAATGGGCTCCTTCTAATGAAAAACTGTTTTTT.

The chain recombines TRBV4-2 with TRBJ2-7, with D perhaps being TRBD1 or TRBD2 (5 bases each). CDR3 length: 17 residues. Germline V gene data show CDR1 as LGHNA and CDR2 as YNFKEQ. The ends were cut back, 0 bases at V and 4 bases at J, with 19 bases in the middle. The CDR3 here is CASSQDNRDPDFYEQYF. The DNA of the CDR3 is TGTGCCAGCAGCCAAGATAACCGGGACCCCGATTTTTACGAGCAGTACTTC.

The chain has TRBV5-1 and TRBJ1-1, with D uncertain. CDR3 length: 13 amino acids. V dropped 2 bases and J dropped 2 bases, with 7 bases sitting between them. Germline V gives CDR1 SGHRS, CDR2 YFSETQ. The CDR3 spells CASSFMANTEAFF. The DNA of the CDR3 is TGCGCCAGCAGCTTTATGGCCAACACTGAAGCTTTCTTT. Looking up the rest from reference TRBV5-1 and TRBJ1-1 gives the full variable domain: KAGVTQTPRYLIKTRGQQVTLSCSPISGHRSVSWYQQTPGQGLQFLFEYFSETQRNKGNFPGRFSGRQFSNSRSEMNVSTLELGDSALYLCASSFMANTEAFFGQGTRLTVV.

V gene TRBV3-1 (or the pseudogene TRBV3-2) combines with J gene TRBJ1-2; a possible D gene is TRBD1 (5 bases). The CDR3 sequence is 14 residues long. CDR1 and CDR2 from the germline V gene are LGHDT and YNNKEL (reference sequence). The V end was cut by 3 bases, the J end by 7 bases, with 15 bases between. The CDR3, as DNA: TGTGCCAGCAGCCACTTCGTTCCGGGGGGTGGCTACACCTTC. It is translated as CASSHFVPGGGYTF.

The chain recombines TRBV3-1 (or the pseudogene TRBV3-2) with TRBJ2-2; 16 positions match TRBD2. The V segment lost 2 bases and the J segment 8 bases; nucleotides outside the gene matches: 8. Germline lookup yields CDR1 LGHDT and CDR2 YNNKEL (reference sequence). The CDR3 extends over 18 amino acids. This CDR3 reads CASSQWGLAGGPLGELFF. For the CDR3, the DNA is TGTGCCAGCAGCCAATGGGGACTAGCGGGAGGGCCCCTAGGGGAGCTGTTTTTT.

The rearrangement links TRBV7-9 to TRBJ1-2; the match to TRBD1 covers 7 bases. Trimming took 5 bases from V and 6 from J; bases not matched to a gene: 9. The CDR3 is 14 amino acids. Germline CDR1 and CDR2: SEHNR and FQNEAQ (reference sequence). CDR3 nucleotide sequence: TGTGCCAGCAGCCGGACAGGAGGAGGGGATGGCTACACCTTC. It encodes CASSRTGGGDGYTF.